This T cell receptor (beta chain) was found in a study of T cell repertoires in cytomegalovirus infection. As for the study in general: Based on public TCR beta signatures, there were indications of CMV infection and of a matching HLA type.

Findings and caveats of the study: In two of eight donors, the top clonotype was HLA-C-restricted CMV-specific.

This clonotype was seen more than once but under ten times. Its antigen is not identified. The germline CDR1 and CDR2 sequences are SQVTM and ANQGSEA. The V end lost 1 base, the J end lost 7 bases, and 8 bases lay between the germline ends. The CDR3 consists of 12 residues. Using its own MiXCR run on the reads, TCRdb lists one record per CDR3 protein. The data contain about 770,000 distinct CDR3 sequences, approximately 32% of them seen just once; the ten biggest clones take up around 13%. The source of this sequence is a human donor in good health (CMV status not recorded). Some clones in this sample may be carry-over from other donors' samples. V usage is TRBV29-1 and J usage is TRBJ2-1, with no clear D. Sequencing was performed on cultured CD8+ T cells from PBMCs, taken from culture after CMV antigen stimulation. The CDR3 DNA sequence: TGCAGCGTTGAAGTAACCGGGAATGAGCAGTTCTTC. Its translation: CSVEVTGNEQFF.